The 13 T cell receptor beta chains given below trace back to one sample, sequenced in a study of T-cell memory formation after mild COVID-19. TCRdb used MiXCR to reprocess the 5' RACE reads, holding one entry per CDR3 protein. This sample carries some 160,000 distinct CDR3 sequences, around 13% of them seen once, and the ten largest clones take 3.3%. What was sequenced was PBMCs or a T cell subset sorted from them (not recorded which). Receptor source: a man between 18 and 35 years old who had mild COVID-19 (a few samples of this study predate the infection). Cell type and time point are not known.

This clonotype was counted many times. This chain links TRBV27 with TRBJ1-5; a possible D gene is TRBD1 (5 bases). This CDR3 comprises 14 residues. CDR1 is MNHEY and CDR2 is SMNVEV in the germline V gene (reference sequence). V lost 3 bases and J 4 bases, leaving 10 bases between the germline ends. The CDR3 DNA is TGTGCCAGCAGTTTTCGGAGGGGTAATCAGCCCCAGCATTTT. This sequence encodes CASSFRRGNQPQHF.

The V and J genes are TRBV20-1 and TRBJ2-3; D gene unclear. The CDR3 is made up of 12 amino acids. V lost 3 bases, J lost 6 bases, and 10 bases lay in between. Germline CDR1 is DFQATT and CDR2 is SNEGSKA (reference sequence). CDR3: CSASLSGDTQYF. As DNA, the CDR3 is TGCAGTGCTAGTTTGTCCGGGGATACGCAGTATTTT.

This clonotype was picked up many times. The chain joins TRBV5-5 to TRBJ2-1; 8 positions agree with TRBD1. This CDR3 has 14 residues. The V gene end was trimmed by 5 bases and the J gene end by 4 bases; junction bases not matched to a gene: 5. Germline-derived CDR1 and CDR2 are SGHKS and YYEKEE (reference sequence). CDR3 DNA: TGTGCCAGCAGACGGGACAGGTCTTACAATGAGCAGTTCTTC. Residues: CASRRDRSYNEQFF.

This clonotype was counted between two and nine times. The rearrangement uses TRBV7-2 and TRBJ2-5, with D maybe TRBD2 (7 bases). V gave up 0 bases and J gave up 5 bases, with 13 bases separating them. The length of the CDR3 is 15 residues. Germline CDR1 reads SGHTA; CDR2 reads FQGNSA. In DNA form, the CDR3 reads TGTGCCAGCAGCTTAGCGGGGGGGCTGGGGGAGACCCAGTACTTC. This gives the protein CASSLAGGLGETQYF.

This clonotype was observed a few times. The chain joins TRBV7-2 to TRBJ2-3, with D possibly being TRBD2 (5 bases). The CDR3 loop spans 15 amino acids. CDR1 and CDR2 from the germline V gene are SGHTA and FQGNSA. Trimming pared 5 bases from V and 1 base from J, leaving 13 bases between. CDR3 in amino acids: CASSRGDGGTDTQYF. CDR3 DNA: TGTGCCAGCAGCCGGGGTGACGGGGGCACAGATACGCAGTATTTT.

This clonotype was detected a few times. The V gene is TRBV25-1, the J gene TRBJ2-3; the D gene is possibly TRBD1 (5 bases). This CDR3 is 14 amino acids long. The germline V and J ends were trimmed by 3 bases and 2 bases, with 9 bases remaining between them. Germline V lookup: CDR1 MGHDK, CDR2 SYGVNS. CDR3 in DNA: TGTGCCAGCAGTGATGTAGGGGACACAGATACGCAGTATTTT. It encodes CASSDVGDTDTQYF.

There are many counts of this clonotype. The chain has TRBV7-2 and TRBJ2-5; D perhaps matches TRBD2 (6 bases). Looked up from germline, CDR1 is SGHTA and CDR2 is FQGNSA. This CDR3 is 14 amino acids long. Between the trimmed V and J ends, which lost 8 bases and 0 bases, there was a span of 13 bases. The CDR3 sequence: CASARSGDQETQYF. The CDR3, as DNA: TGTGCCAGCGCCCGATCGGGGGACCAAGAGACCCAGTACTTC.

CDR3 sequence: CATSRDWGHADTQYF. The CDR3 DNA reads TGTGCCACCAGCAGAGATTGGGGGCACGCAGATACGCAGTATTTT. V gene TRBV15 combines with J gene TRBJ2-3; D is perhaps TRBD1 (6 bases). With 0 bases removed from V and 4 bases from J, the gap between germline ends came to 11 bases. This CDR3 contains 15 residues. Germline V gene data show CDR1 as LNHNV and CDR2 as YYDKDF (reference sequence).

The gene calls are TRBV5-1 and TRBJ2-5; D not resolved. Trimming took 4 bases from V and 5 from J, leaving 12 bases between them. CDR1 and CDR2 (germline): SGHRS, YFSETQ. The CDR3 totals 13 residues. CDR3: CASSRREWETQYF. Here the CDR3 DNA reads TGCGCCAGCAGCCGGAGAGAGTGGGAGACCCAGTACTTC.

This clonotype was picked up a small number of times. The V gene is TRBV6-5, the J gene TRBJ2-5, with 7 positions matching TRBD1. The CDR3 is 13 residues long. Germline CDR1 MNHEY, CDR2 SVGAGI. J was trimmed by 0 bases and V by 6 bases; bases with no gene match: 1. DNA of the CDR3: TGTGCCAGCAGACAGGGGAACCAAGAGACCCAGTACTTC. It yields the protein CASRQGNQETQYF.

DNA for the CDR3: TGCAGTGCTGTGCTGCGCAATGAGCAGTTCTTC. Protein product: CSAVLRNEQFF. V is TRBV20-1 and J is TRBJ2-1; D is unclear. V lost 5 bases and J 6 bases, leaving 8 bases between the germline ends. CDR1 is DFQATT and CDR2 is SNEGSKA in the germline V gene (reference sequence). The CDR3 covers 11 residues.

The V and J genes are TRBV11-1 and TRBJ2-1, with TRBD1 identical over 7 bases. With 5 bases clipped from V and 1 base from J, the junction kept 5 bases outside the gene matches. Germline V gene lookup returns CDR1 SGHAT and CDR2 FQDESV (reference sequence). This CDR3 region has 15 residues. In DNA, the CDR3 is TGTGCCAGCAGCGTCCGGACAGGATCCTACAATGAGCAGTTCTTC. Its protein is CASSVRTGSYNEQFF.

This clonotype was recorded a few times. The CDR3 here is CASSLGVAASTDTQYF. The CDR3 region has the DNA TGCGCCAGCAGCTTGGGTGTAGCGGCTAGCACAGATACGCAGTATTTT. The rearrangement joins TRBV5-1 to TRBJ2-3; a weak D match, TRBD2 (6 bases). Germline lookup yields CDR1 SGHRS and CDR2 YFSETQ. Trimming took 0 bases from V and 0 from J, leaving 11 bases between them. The CDR3 covers 16 residues.